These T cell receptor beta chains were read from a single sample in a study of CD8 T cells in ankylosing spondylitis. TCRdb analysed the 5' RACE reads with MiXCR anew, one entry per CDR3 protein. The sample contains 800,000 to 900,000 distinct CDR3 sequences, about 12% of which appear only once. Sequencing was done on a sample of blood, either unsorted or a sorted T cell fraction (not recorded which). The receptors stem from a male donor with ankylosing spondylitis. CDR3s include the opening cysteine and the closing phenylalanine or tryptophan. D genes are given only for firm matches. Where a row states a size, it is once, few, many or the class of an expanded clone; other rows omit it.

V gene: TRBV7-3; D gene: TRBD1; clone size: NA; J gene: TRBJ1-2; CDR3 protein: CASSFGQGAIGYTF; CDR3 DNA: TGTGCCAGCAGCTTTGGACAGGGGGCGATTGGCTACACCTTC
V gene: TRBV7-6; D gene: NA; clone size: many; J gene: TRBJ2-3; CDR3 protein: CASSSGLYTDTQYF; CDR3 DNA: TGTGCCAGCAGCTCGGGACTTTACACAGATACGCAGTATTTT
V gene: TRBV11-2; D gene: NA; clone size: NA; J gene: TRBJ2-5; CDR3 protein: CASSPQVEETQYF; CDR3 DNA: TGTGCCAGCAGCCCCCAAGTTGAAGAGACCCAGTACTTC
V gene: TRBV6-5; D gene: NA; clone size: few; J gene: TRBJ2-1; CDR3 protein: CASSYGFAGFYNEQFF; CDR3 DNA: TGTGCCAGCAGTTACGGGTTCGCAGGGTTTTACAATGAGCAGTTCTTC
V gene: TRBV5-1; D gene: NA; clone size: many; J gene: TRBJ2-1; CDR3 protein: CASSSLPYNEQFF; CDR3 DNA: TGCGCCAGCAGCTCCCTCCCCTACAATGAGCAGTTCTTC
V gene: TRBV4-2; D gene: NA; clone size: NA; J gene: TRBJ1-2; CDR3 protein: CASSQRGGGIYGYTF; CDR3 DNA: TGTGCCAGCAGCCAAAGGGGGGGAGGCATCTATGGCTACACCTTC
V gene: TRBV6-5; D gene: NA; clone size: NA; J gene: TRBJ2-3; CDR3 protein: CASSYALRSKADTQYF; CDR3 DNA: TGTGCCAGCAGTTACGCCCTGCGGTCCAAGGCAGATACGCAGTATTTT
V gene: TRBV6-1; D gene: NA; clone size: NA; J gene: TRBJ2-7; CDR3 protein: CASSALQGEGYPREQYF; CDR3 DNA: TGTGCCAGCAGTGCCCTTCAGGGTGAGGGGTATCCCCGCGAGCAGTACTTC
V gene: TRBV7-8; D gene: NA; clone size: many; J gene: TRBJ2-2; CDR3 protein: CASSLNSGWRSGELFF; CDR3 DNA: TGTGCCAGCAGCTTAAACAGCGGGTGGAGGAGCGGGGAGCTGTTTTTT
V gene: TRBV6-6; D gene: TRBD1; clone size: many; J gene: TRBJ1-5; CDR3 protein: CASTEDRGINNQPQHF; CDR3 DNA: TGTGCCAGCACCGAGGACAGGGGAATTAACAATCAGCCCCAGCATTTT
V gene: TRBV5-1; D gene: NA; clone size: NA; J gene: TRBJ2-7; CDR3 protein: CASSLEDYPSYEQYF; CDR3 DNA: TGCGCCAGCAGCTTGGAGGACTACCCCTCCTACGAGCAGTACTTC
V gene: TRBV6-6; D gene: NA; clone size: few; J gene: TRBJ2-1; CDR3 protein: CASTPLAINEQFF; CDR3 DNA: TGTGCCAGCACCCCGTTGGCGATCAATGAGCAGTTCTTC
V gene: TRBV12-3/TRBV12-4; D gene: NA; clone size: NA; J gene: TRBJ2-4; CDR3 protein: CASRSTDGSSAKNIQYF; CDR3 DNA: TGTGCCAGCAGGTCGACGGACGGATCTTCAGCCAAAAACATTCAGTACTTC
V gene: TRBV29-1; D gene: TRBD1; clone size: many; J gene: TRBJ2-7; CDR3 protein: CSVSGGTGDEQYF; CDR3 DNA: TGCAGCGTATCGGGAGGGACAGGGGACGAGCAGTACTTC
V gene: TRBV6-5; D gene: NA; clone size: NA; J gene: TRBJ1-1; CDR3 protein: CASSYEGVWVTEAFF; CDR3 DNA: TGTGCCAGCAGTTACGAGGGGGTATGGGTCACTGAAGCTTTCTTT
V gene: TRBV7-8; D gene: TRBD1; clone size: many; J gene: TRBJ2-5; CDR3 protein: CASSLDRTQETQYF; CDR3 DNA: TGTGCCAGCAGCCTGGACAGGACGCAAGAGACCCAGTACTTC
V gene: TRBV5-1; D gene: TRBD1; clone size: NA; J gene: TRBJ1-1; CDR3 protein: CASSLQGAQEAFF; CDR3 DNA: TGCGCCAGCAGCTTGCAGGGGGCGCAGGAAGCTTTCTTT
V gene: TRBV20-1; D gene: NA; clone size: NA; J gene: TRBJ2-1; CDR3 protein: CSATPQANEQFF; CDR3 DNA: TGCAGTGCCACTCCACAGGCGAATGAGCAGTTCTTC
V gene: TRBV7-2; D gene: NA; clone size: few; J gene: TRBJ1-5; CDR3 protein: CASSLVAQGYQPQHF; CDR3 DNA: TGTGCCAGCAGCTTAGTGGCGCAGGGGTATCAGCCCCAGCATTTT
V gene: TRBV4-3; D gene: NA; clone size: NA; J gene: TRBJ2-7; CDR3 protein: CASSQDNGAPYEQYF; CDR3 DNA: TGCGCCAGCAGCCAAGATAACGGCGCCCCGTACGAGCAGTACTTC
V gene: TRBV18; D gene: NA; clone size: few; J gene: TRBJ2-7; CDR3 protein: CASSRQARGGYEQYF; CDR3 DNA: TGTGCCAGCTCACGGCAGGCCAGGGGTGGCTACGAGCAGTACTTC
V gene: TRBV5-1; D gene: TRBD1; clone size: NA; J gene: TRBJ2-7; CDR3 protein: CASSPGTVSEQYF; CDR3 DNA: TGCGCCAGCAGCCCCGGGACAGTATCCGAGCAGTACTTC
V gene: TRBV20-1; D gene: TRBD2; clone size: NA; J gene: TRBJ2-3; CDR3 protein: CSASGLAANWGHTDTQYF; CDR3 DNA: TGCAGTGCCTCGGGACTAGCGGCTAACTGGGGTCACACAGATACGCAGTATTTT